Listed below are T cell receptor beta chains from one sample, sequenced in a study of CD8 T cells in ankylosing spondylitis. TCRdb reanalysed the 5' RACE reads using MiXCR and keeps one entry per CDR3 protein. This table has approximately 300,000 distinct CDR3 sequences, around 8% appearing once. The material sequenced was blood, either unsorted or a sorted T cell fraction (not recorded which). These receptor sequences come from a male donor with ankylosing spondylitis. The conserved cysteine and the conserved F or W are not part of the CDR3 here. D genes are given only for firm matches.

j_gene: TRBJ2-2; d_gene: .; v_gene: TRBV4-2; CDR3aa: ASSQVVGGGTGELF
j_gene: TRBJ1-2; d_gene: TRBD1; v_gene: TRBV2; CDR3aa: ASKMRQGLDGYT
j_gene: TRBJ2-2; d_gene: TRBD2; v_gene: TRBV10-3; CDR3aa: AIRLAGGPGELF
j_gene: TRBJ2-3; d_gene: .; v_gene: TRBV3-1; CDR3aa: ASALGAAQY
j_gene: TRBJ2-7; d_gene: .; v_gene: TRBV4-1; CDR3aa: ASSQVFGGYSYEQY
j_gene: TRBJ2-2; d_gene: TRBD2; v_gene: TRBV29-1; CDR3aa: SVGAGGNTGELF
j_gene: TRBJ2-7; d_gene: TRBD2; v_gene: TRBV5-1; CDR3aa: ASSLGTSGSSYEQY
j_gene: TRBJ2-1; d_gene: TRBD2; v_gene: TRBV19; CDR3aa: ASSVSGNSYNEQF
j_gene: TRBJ2-7; d_gene: TRBD1; v_gene: TRBV6-1; CDR3aa: ASRAGQGHEQY
j_gene: TRBJ2-1; d_gene: TRBD2; v_gene: TRBV29-1; CDR3aa: SVVWAGAASYNEQL
j_gene: TRBJ1-1; d_gene: TRBD1; v_gene: TRBV7-3; CDR3aa: ASSLMGTGNTEAF
j_gene: TRBJ2-4; d_gene: TRBD1; v_gene: TRBV5-1; CDR3aa: ASSSMTGKDIQY
j_gene: TRBJ2-3; d_gene: TRBD2; v_gene: TRBV4-2; CDR3aa: ASSQEAGLAADTDTQY
j_gene: TRBJ2-5; d_gene: .; v_gene: TRBV12-3/TRBV12-4; CDR3aa: ASSFSRGLSEYQETQY
j_gene: TRBJ2-3; d_gene: .; v_gene: TRBV18; CDR3aa: ASSPTLVPDTQY
j_gene: TRBJ1-6; d_gene: .; v_gene: TRBV29-1; CDR3aa: SVGSGGSPLH
j_gene: TRBJ2-3; d_gene: TRBD1; v_gene: TRBV7-2; CDR3aa: ASSSRGPGTDTQY
j_gene: TRBJ2-7; d_gene: .; v_gene: TRBV12-3/TRBV12-4; CDR3aa: ASSAGTGAGEQY
j_gene: TRBJ2-5; d_gene: .; v_gene: TRBV5-1; CDR3aa: ASSYGTVGETQY
j_gene: TRBJ2-1; d_gene: TRBD1; v_gene: TRBV28; CDR3aa: ASIRDRGLNEQF
j_gene: TRBJ2-3; d_gene: TRBD2; v_gene: TRBV5-5; CDR3aa: ASSSSGPSTDTQY
j_gene: TRBJ1-4; d_gene: TRBD1; v_gene: TRBV20-1; CDR3aa: SAPRDRGNVREKLF
j_gene: TRBJ1-2; d_gene: .; v_gene: TRBV18; CDR3aa: ASSPDRAYGYT
j_gene: TRBJ2-1; d_gene: TRBD2; v_gene: TRBV20-1; CDR3aa: SARRLAGASYNEQF
j_gene: TRBJ2-7; d_gene: .; v_gene: TRBV7-9; CDR3aa: ASSSIGSYEQY
j_gene: TRBJ2-7; d_gene: TRBD2; v_gene: TRBV7-8; CDR3aa: ASSSRQLGRSGRAPHEQY
j_gene: TRBJ2-1; d_gene: TRBD2; v_gene: TRBV4-3; CDR3aa: ASSHGGLAGGNYNEQF
j_gene: TRBJ2-7; d_gene: .; v_gene: TRBV5-5; CDR3aa: ASSTTGTNSYEQY
j_gene: TRBJ2-7; d_gene: TRBD2; v_gene: TRBV7-9; CDR3aa: ASSAYDLAGRYEQY
j_gene: TRBJ2-1; d_gene: TRBD2; v_gene: TRBV9; CDR3aa: ASSVGGRVYNEQF
j_gene: TRBJ2-4; d_gene: TRBD1; v_gene: TRBV11-1; CDR3aa: ASSRTGVAELAKNIQY
j_gene: TRBJ2-3; d_gene: TRBD2; v_gene: TRBV29-1; CDR3aa: SVEVGGPRDTQY
j_gene: TRBJ1-4; d_gene: .; v_gene: TRBV30; CDR3aa: AWNSGRGEKLF
j_gene: TRBJ1-1; d_gene: .; v_gene: TRBV28; CDR3aa: ASSQPHVRAEAF
j_gene: TRBJ1-3; d_gene: .; v_gene: TRBV20-1; CDR3aa: SARNSVVSGNTIY
j_gene: TRBJ2-1; d_gene: .; v_gene: TRBV3-1; CDR3aa: ASSQELARRVHEQF
j_gene: TRBJ2-7; d_gene: TRBD2; v_gene: TRBV29-1; CDR3aa: SVTGTSGVSYEQY
j_gene: TRBJ1-4; d_gene: .; v_gene: TRBV28; CDR3aa: ASSLGGAEKLF
j_gene: TRBJ2-1; d_gene: .; v_gene: TRBV7-2; CDR3aa: ASRVRISYNEQF
j_gene: TRBJ1-4; d_gene: .; v_gene: TRBV18; CDR3aa: ASSRSTNEKLF
j_gene: TRBJ2-7; d_gene: TRBD1; v_gene: TRBV25-1; CDR3aa: ASSQGARDEQY
j_gene: TRBJ1-2; d_gene: .; v_gene: TRBV12-3/TRBV12-4; CDR3aa: ASSLELGYGYT
j_gene: TRBJ2-3; d_gene: .; v_gene: TRBV4-2; CDR3aa: ASRSLWGTDTQY
j_gene: TRBJ2-6; d_gene: TRBD1; v_gene: TRBV11-1; CDR3aa: ASSLGRTGGASGANVLT
j_gene: TRBJ2-3; d_gene: .; v_gene: TRBV28; CDR3aa: ASSRGQGSGRAGDTQY
j_gene: TRBJ2-7; d_gene: .; v_gene: TRBV5-6; CDR3aa: ASSRGFVSYEQY